This TCR beta chain was found in a study of T cells after posttransplantation cyclophosphamide. The study, taken as a whole, reports: Donor CD8+ memory clones often dominated recipient blood repertoires at later times. Recipient CMV seropositivity and CMV reactivation strongly tracked TRB clonality.

Treatment was busulfan-fludarabine conditioning, a marrow graft, and cyclophosphamide on days +3 and +4. Germline values: CDR1 DFQATT, CDR2 SNEGSKA (reference sequence). This CDR3 spans 11 amino acids. As concerns this clone: The antigen is not known.

Clones were sequenced by immunoSEQ multiplex PCR, and TCRdb holds only the in-frame ones, with some missing. The sample shows tens of thousands of clones, 90% of them seen only once. The sequence derives from a male patient aged 55 to 70 who received an allogeneic stem cell transplant from a related donor and was CMV-positive. Some T cells may be supplied by the graft donor. This specimen was PBMCs, taken about 60 days after allogeneic stem cell transplant with posttransplant cyclophosphamide. J is TRBJ1-1 and V is TRBV20-1; D may be TRBD1 (5 bases). The CDR3 loop reads CSVQGATEAFF. CDR3 DNA sequence: TGCAGCGTTCAGGGTGCCACTGAAGCTTTCTTT.